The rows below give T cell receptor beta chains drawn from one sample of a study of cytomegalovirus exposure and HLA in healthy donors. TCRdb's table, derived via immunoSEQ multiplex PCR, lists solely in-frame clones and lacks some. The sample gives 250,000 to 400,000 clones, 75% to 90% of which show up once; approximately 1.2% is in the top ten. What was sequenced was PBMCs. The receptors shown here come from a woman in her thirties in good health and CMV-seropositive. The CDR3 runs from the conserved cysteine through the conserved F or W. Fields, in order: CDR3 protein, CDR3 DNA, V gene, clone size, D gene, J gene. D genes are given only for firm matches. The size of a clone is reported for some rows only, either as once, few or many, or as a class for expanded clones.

CDR3aa: CASSIAGSYNEQFF
CDR3nt: TGTGCCAGCAGTATAGCGGGTTCATACAATGAGCAGTTCTTC
v_gene: TRBV7-2
abundance: NA
d_gene: TRBD2
j_gene: TRBJ2-1

CDR3aa: CASSLGGQETQYF
CDR3nt: TGTGCCAGCAGCTTGGGGGGCCAAGAGACCCAGTACTTC
v_gene: TRBV7-7
abundance: NA
d_gene: NA
j_gene: TRBJ2-5

CDR3aa: CAWSVQGIWPSNQPQHF
CDR3nt: TGTGCCTGGAGCGTTCAGGGAATCTGGCCTAGCAATCAGCCCCAGCATTTT
v_gene: TRBV30
abundance: NA
d_gene: NA
j_gene: TRBJ1-5

CDR3aa: CSVVRLNTEAFF
CDR3nt: TGCAGCGTTGTCCGCTTGAACACTGAAGCTTTCTTT
v_gene: TRBV29-1
abundance: NA
d_gene: NA
j_gene: TRBJ1-1

CDR3aa: CASSSPRTEAFF
CDR3nt: TGTGCCAGCAGTTCCCCGCGGACGGAAGCTTTCTTT
v_gene: TRBV28
abundance: few
d_gene: NA
j_gene: TRBJ1-1

CDR3aa: CASSLAAGPGEGYTF
CDR3nt: TGTGCCAGCAGCTTGGCCGCAGGCCCGGGGGAGGGCTACACCTTC
v_gene: TRBV5-6
abundance: NA
d_gene: NA
j_gene: TRBJ1-2

CDR3aa: CASSLLRGGIGQPQHF
CDR3nt: TGTGCCAGCAGCTTATTGAGGGGGGGCATTGGGCAGCCCCAGCATTTT
v_gene: TRBV7-8
abundance: NA
d_gene: NA
j_gene: TRBJ1-5

CDR3aa: CASSYDPSVAGVNEQFF
CDR3nt: TGTGCCAGCAGTTACGACCCCAGTGTAGCGGGGGTCAATGAGCAGTTCTTC
v_gene: TRBV27
abundance: NA
d_gene: TRBD2
j_gene: TRBJ2-1

CDR3aa: CASSSTLQGGYGYTF
CDR3nt: TGTGCCAGCAGTTCCACCTTACAGGGGGGCTATGGCTACACCTTC
v_gene: TRBV28
abundance: NA
d_gene: TRBD1
j_gene: TRBJ1-2

CDR3aa: CASSHRRGDEQYF
CDR3nt: TGTGCCAGCAGCCACAGGCGGGGGGACGAGCAGTACTTC
v_gene: TRBV27
abundance: NA
d_gene: TRBD2
j_gene: TRBJ2-7

CDR3aa: CASSPVGTGGYEQYF
CDR3nt: TGTGCCAGCAGCCCAGTCGGGACAGGGGGTTACGAGCAGTACTTC
v_gene: TRBV7-8
abundance: NA
d_gene: TRBD1
j_gene: TRBJ2-7

CDR3aa: CASSKQKNTGELFF
CDR3nt: TGTGCCAGCAGTAAACAGAAAAACACCGGGGAGCTGTTTTTT
v_gene: TRBV6-5
abundance: NA
d_gene: NA
j_gene: TRBJ2-2

CDR3aa: CASSPGLRQETQYF
CDR3nt: TGTGCCAGCAGCCCGGGACTAAGACAAGAGACCCAGTACTTC
v_gene: TRBV11-3
abundance: NA
d_gene: TRBD2
j_gene: TRBJ2-5

CDR3aa: CASSEYGSTEAFF
CDR3nt: TGTGCCAGCAGTGAATACGGATCGACCGAAGCTTTCTTT
v_gene: TRBV25-1
abundance: NA
d_gene: NA
j_gene: TRBJ1-1

CDR3aa: CSVPSGPNLPFNSGNTIYF
CDR3nt: TGCAGCGTTCCCTCGGGTCCCAACCTCCCTTTCAACTCTGGAAACACCATATATTTT
v_gene: TRBV29-1
abundance: NA
d_gene: NA
j_gene: TRBJ1-3

CDR3aa: CASSEENTGELFF
CDR3nt: TGTGCCAGCAGTGAGGAGAACACCGGGGAGCTGTTTTTT
v_gene: TRBV13
abundance: NA
d_gene: NA
j_gene: TRBJ2-2

CDR3aa: CSVLPTEGDYGYTF
CDR3nt: TGCAGCGTTCTCCCCACAGAGGGAGACTATGGCTACACCTTC
v_gene: TRBV29-1
abundance: NA
d_gene: NA
j_gene: TRBJ1-2

CDR3aa: CASSLRLAGRTNTGELFF
CDR3nt: TGTGCCAGCAGCCTTAGACTAGCGGGCCGCACGAACACCGGGGAGCTGTTTTTT
v_gene: TRBV7-9
abundance: once
d_gene: TRBD2
j_gene: TRBJ2-2

CDR3aa: CASSLGQGDQPQHF
CDR3nt: TGTGCCAGCAGTTTGGGACAGGGCGATCAGCCCCAGCATTTT
v_gene: TRBV6-6
abundance: NA
d_gene: TRBD1
j_gene: TRBJ1-5

CDR3aa: CASSPPEALRNTEAFF
CDR3nt: TGTGCCAGCAGTCCCCCTGAGGCCCTAAGGAACACTGAAGCTTTCTTT
v_gene: TRBV28
abundance: NA
d_gene: NA
j_gene: TRBJ1-1

CDR3aa: CASTLAGGLNTGELFF
CDR3nt: TGTGCCAGCACCCTAGCGGGAGGGCTGAACACCGGGGAGCTGTTTTTT
v_gene: TRBV6-6
abundance: NA
d_gene: TRBD2
j_gene: TRBJ2-2

CDR3aa: CASSLGQGGGEAFF
CDR3nt: TGTGCCAGCAGCTTAGGACAGGGCGGGGGTGAAGCTTTCTTT
v_gene: TRBV7-6
abundance: NA
d_gene: TRBD1
j_gene: TRBJ1-1

CDR3aa: CASSYIPTGGKKLFF
CDR3nt: TGTGCCAGCAGTTACATTCCGACAGGGGGCAAAAAACTGTTTTTT
v_gene: TRBV6-5
abundance: NA
d_gene: TRBD1
j_gene: TRBJ1-4

CDR3aa: CASSHRLAGGETQYF
CDR3nt: TGTGCCAGCAGCCATCGACTAGCGGGAGGAGAGACCCAGTACTTC
v_gene: TRBV11-2
abundance: NA
d_gene: TRBD2
j_gene: TRBJ2-5

CDR3aa: CASSLVSGHRLNEQFF
CDR3nt: TGTGCCAGCAGCTTGGTGTCGGGACACAGACTCAATGAGCAGTTCTTC
v_gene: TRBV5-6
abundance: NA
d_gene: NA
j_gene: TRBJ2-1

CDR3aa: CATSRDRAASNQPQHF
CDR3nt: TGTGCCACCAGCAGAGACAGGGCCGCGAGCAATCAGCCCCAGCATTTT
v_gene: TRBV15
abundance: once
d_gene: NA
j_gene: TRBJ1-5

CDR3aa: CASLSGTLYGYTF
CDR3nt: TGTGCCAGCCTTAGTGGGACACTCTATGGCTACACCTTC
v_gene: TRBV5-6
abundance: NA
d_gene: NA
j_gene: TRBJ1-2

CDR3aa: CASSLQGADYGYTF
CDR3nt: TGTGCCAGCAGCCTACAGGGGGCTGACTATGGCTACACCTTC
v_gene: TRBV5-4
abundance: NA
d_gene: TRBD1
j_gene: TRBJ1-2

CDR3aa: CASSLDKPPEAFF
CDR3nt: TGTGCCAGCAGTTTGGACAAACCACCCGAAGCTTTCTTT
v_gene: TRBV28
abundance: NA
d_gene: NA
j_gene: TRBJ1-1

CDR3aa: CASRDRVKEKLFF
CDR3nt: TGTGCCAGCCGGGACAGGGTAAAGGAAAAACTGTTTTTT
v_gene: TRBV19
abundance: NA
d_gene: TRBD1
j_gene: TRBJ1-4

CDR3aa: CASSPGQKTYEQYF
CDR3nt: TGTGCCAGCAGCCCGGGACAGAAAACCTACGAGCAGTACTTC
v_gene: TRBV14
abundance: once
d_gene: TRBD1
j_gene: TRBJ2-7

CDR3aa: CASSPGPSYEQYF
CDR3nt: TGTGCCAGCAGCCCGGGCCCGTCCTACGAGCAGTACTTC
v_gene: TRBV7-3
abundance: few
d_gene: NA
j_gene: TRBJ2-7

CDR3aa: CSVVTGYQGVGETQYF
CDR3nt: TGCAGCGTAGTGACAGGGTATCAGGGTGTCGGAGAGACCCAGTACTTC
v_gene: TRBV29-1
abundance: NA
d_gene: TRBD1
j_gene: TRBJ2-5

CDR3aa: CASSYRDRSSGNTIYF
CDR3nt: TGCGCCAGCAGTTATAGGGACAGGAGCTCTGGAAACACCATATATTTT
v_gene: TRBV5-1
abundance: NA
d_gene: TRBD1
j_gene: TRBJ1-3

CDR3aa: CSGDSGNTIYF
CDR3nt: TGCAGTGGCGACTCTGGAAACACCATATATTTT
v_gene: TRBV20-1
abundance: NA
d_gene: NA
j_gene: TRBJ1-3

CDR3aa: CASRSTGYQPQHF
CDR3nt: TGTGCCAGCAGATCGACAGGGTATCAGCCCCAGCATTTT
v_gene: TRBV6-5
abundance: NA
d_gene: TRBD1
j_gene: TRBJ1-5

CDR3aa: CASSDAGTVTKEQYF
CDR3nt: TGTGCCAGCAGCGACGCAGGGACAGTAACTAAAGAGCAGTACTTC
v_gene: TRBV9
abundance: NA
d_gene: TRBD1
j_gene: TRBJ2-7

CDR3aa: CASSQDRTGTVSYEQYF
CDR3nt: TGCGCCAGCAGCCAAGATCGAACCGGGACAGTTTCCTACGAGCAGTACTTC
v_gene: TRBV4-3
abundance: NA
d_gene: TRBD1
j_gene: TRBJ2-7

CDR3aa: CASRGDVYTEAFF
CDR3nt: TGTGCCAGCAGGGGGGACGTCTACACTGAAGCTTTCTTT
v_gene: TRBV6-6
abundance: NA
d_gene: NA
j_gene: TRBJ1-1

CDR3aa: CASSYQTGANTEAFF
CDR3nt: TGTGCCAGCAGTTATCAGACAGGGGCGAACACTGAAGCTTTCTTT
v_gene: TRBV27
abundance: NA
d_gene: TRBD1
j_gene: TRBJ1-1